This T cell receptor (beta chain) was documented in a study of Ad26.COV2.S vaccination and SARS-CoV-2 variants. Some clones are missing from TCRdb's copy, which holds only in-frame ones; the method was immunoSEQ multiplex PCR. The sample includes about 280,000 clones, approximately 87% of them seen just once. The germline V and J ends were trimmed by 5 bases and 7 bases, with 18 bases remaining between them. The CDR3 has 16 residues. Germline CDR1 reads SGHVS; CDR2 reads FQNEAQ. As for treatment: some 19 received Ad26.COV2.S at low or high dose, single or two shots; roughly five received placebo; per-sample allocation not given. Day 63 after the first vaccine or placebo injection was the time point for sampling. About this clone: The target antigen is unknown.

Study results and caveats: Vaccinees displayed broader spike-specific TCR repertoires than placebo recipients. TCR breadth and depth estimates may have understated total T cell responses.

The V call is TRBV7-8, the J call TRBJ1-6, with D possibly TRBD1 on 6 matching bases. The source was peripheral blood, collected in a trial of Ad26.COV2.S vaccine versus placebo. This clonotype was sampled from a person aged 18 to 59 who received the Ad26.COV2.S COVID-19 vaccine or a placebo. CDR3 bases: TGTGCCAGCAGCCGAGAACAGGGAATTACGAATTCACCCCTCCACTTT. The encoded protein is CASSREQGITNSPLHF.